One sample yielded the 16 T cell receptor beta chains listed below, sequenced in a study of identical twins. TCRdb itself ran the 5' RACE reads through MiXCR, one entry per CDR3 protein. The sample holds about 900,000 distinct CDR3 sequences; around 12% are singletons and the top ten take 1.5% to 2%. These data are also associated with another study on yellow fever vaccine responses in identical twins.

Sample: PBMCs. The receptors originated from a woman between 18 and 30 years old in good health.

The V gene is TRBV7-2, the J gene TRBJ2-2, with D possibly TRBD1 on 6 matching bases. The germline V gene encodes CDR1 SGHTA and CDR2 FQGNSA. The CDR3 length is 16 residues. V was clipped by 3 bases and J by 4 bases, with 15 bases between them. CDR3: CASSFQGPLFTGELFF. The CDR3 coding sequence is TGTGCCAGCAGCTTCCAGGGGCCCTTATTCACCGGGGAGCTGTTTTTT. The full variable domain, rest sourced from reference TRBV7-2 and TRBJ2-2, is GAGVSQSPSNKVTEKGKDVELRCDPISGHTALYWYRQSLGQGLEFLIYFQGNSAPDKSGLPSDRFSAERTGGSVSTLTIQRTQQEDSAVYLCASSFQGPLFTGELFFGEGSRLTVL.

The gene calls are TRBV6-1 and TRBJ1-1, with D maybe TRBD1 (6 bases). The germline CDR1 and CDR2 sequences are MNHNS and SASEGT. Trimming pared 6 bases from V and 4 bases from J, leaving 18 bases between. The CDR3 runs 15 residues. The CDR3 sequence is CASRDAQGLGTEAFF. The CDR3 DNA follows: TGTGCCAGCAGAGATGCACAGGGATTAGGCACTGAAGCTTTCTTT.

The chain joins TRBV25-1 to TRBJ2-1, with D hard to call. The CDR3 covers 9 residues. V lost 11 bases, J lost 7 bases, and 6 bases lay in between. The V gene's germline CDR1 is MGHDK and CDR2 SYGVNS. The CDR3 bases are TGTGCCGTGGGTAATGAGCAGTTCTTC. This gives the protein CAVGNEQFF.

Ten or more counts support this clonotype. CDR3 DNA: TGTGCCAGCAGTTGGGCAGGGACTCTCAATGAGCAGTTCTTC. This translates into CASSWAGTLNEQFF. The rearrangement uses TRBV12-3 or TRBV12-4 and TRBJ2-1, with D maybe TRBD2 (6 bases). The CDR3 runs to 14 residues. V lost 4 bases and J lost 6, with 13 bases in between.

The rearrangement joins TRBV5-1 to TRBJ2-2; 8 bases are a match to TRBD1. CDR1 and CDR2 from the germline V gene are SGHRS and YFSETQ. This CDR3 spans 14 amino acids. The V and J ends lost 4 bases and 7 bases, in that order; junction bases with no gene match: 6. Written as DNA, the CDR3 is TGCGCCAGCAGCCCAGGGGGCGCGGGCGGGGAGCTGTTTTTT. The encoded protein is CASSPGGAGGELFF.

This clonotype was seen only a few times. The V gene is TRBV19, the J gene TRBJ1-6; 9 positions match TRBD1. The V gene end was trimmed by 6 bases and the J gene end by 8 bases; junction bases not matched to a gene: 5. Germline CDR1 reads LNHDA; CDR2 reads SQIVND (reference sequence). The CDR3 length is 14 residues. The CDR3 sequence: CASSRRQGDSPLHF. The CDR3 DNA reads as TGTGCCAGTAGCCGGAGACAGGGGGATTCACCCCTCCACTTT.

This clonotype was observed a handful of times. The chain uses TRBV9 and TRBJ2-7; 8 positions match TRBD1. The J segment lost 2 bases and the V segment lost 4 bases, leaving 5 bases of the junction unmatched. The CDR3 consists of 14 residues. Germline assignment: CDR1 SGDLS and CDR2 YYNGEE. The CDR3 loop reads CASSIGQGPYEQYF. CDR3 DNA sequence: TGTGCCAGCAGCATCGGACAGGGCCCCTACGAGCAGTACTTC.

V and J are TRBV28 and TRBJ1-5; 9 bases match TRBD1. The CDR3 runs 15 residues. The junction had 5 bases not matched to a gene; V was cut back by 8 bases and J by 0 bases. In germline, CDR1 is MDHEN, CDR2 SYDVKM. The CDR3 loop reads CASGQQGASNQPQHF. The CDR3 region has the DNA TGTGCCAGCGGACAACAGGGGGCTAGCAATCAGCCCCAGCATTTT.

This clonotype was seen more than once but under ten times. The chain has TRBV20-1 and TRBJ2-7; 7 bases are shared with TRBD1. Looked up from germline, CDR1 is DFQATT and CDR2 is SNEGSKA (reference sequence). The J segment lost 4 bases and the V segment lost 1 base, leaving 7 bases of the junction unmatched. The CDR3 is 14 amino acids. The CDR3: CSARAAGTAYEQYF. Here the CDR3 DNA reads TGCAGTGCTAGAGCAGCCGGGACAGCGTACGAGCAGTACTTC.

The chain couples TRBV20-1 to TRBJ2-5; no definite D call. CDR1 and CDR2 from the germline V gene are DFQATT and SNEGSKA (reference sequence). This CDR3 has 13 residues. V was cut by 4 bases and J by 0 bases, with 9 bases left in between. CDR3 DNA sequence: TGCAGTGCTAAACCAGCGTACCAAGAGACCCAGTACTTC. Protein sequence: CSAKPAYQETQYF.

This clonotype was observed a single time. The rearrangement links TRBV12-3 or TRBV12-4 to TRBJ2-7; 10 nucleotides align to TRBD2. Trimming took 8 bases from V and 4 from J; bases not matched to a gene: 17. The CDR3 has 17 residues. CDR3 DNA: TGTGCCAGCGGCCAAACACTAGCGGGGATAATACTTTACGAGCAGTACTTC. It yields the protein CASGQTLAGIILYEQYF.

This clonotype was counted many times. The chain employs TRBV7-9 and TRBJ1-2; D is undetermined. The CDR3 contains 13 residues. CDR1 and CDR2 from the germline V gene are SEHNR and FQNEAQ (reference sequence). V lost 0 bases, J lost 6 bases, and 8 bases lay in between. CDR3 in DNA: TGTGCCAGCAGCTTAGCAGGGAAAGATGGCTACACCTTC. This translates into CASSLAGKDGYTF.

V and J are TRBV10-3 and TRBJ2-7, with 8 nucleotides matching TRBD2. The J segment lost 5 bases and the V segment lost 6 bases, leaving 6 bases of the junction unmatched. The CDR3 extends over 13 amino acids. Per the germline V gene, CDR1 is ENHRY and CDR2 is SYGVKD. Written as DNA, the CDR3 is TGTGCCATCAGACCGGGAGGGGAACACGAGCAGTACTTC. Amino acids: CAIRPGGEHEQYF.

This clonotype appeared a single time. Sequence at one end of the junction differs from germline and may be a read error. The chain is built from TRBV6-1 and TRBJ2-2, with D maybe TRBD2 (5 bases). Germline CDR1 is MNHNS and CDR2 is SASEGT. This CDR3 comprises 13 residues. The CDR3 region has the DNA TGTGCCGGCAGCCTAGCCACGACCGGGGAGCTGTTTTTT. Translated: CAGSLATTGELFF.

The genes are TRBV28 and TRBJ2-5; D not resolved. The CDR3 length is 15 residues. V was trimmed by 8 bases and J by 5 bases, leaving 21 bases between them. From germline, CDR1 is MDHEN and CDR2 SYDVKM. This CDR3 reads CASQPLRLGLETQYF. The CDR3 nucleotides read TGTGCCAGCCAACCGTTGAGGCTGGGTTTGGAGACCCAGTACTTC.

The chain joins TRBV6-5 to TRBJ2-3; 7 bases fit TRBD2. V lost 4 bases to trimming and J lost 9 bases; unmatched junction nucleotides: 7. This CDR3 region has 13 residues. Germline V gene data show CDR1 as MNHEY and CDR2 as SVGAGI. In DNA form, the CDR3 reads TGTGCCAGCAGTTCACCGACTAGCAAGACGCAGTATTTT. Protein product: CASSSPTSKTQYF.